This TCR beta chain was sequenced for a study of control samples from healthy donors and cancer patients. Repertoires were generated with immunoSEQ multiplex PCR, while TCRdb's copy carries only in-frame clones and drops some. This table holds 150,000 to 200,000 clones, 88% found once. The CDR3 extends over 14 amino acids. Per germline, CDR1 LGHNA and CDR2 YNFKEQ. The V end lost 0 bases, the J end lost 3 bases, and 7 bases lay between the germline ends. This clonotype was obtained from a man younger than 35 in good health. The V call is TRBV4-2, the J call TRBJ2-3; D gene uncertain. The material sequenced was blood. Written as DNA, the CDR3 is TGTGCCAGCAGCCAAGATTTAGCTACAGATACGCAGTATTTT. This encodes CASSQDLATDTQYF.